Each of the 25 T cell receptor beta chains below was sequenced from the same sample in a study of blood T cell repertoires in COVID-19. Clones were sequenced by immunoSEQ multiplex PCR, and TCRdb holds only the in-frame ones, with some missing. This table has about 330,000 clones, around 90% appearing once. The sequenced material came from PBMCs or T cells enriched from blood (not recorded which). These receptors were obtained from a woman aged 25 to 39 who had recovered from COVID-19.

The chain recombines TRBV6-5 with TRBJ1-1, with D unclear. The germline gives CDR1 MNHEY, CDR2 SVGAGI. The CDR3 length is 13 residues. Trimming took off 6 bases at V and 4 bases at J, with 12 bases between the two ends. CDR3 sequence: CASRQRRVTEAFF. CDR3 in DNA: TGTGCCAGCAGACAGAGACGAGTCACTGAAGCTTTCTTT.

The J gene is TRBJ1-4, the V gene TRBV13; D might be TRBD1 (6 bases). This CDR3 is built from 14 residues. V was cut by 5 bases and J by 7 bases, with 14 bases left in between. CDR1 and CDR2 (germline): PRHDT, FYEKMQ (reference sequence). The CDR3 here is CASSGDRTVEKLFF. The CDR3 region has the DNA TGTGCCAGCAGCGGGGACCGGACAGTTGAAAAACTGTTTTTT.

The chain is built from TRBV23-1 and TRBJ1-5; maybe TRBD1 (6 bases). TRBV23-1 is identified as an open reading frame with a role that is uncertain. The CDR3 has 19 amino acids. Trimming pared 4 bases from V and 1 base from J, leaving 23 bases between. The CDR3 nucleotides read TGCGCCAGCAGTCCCATAGGAGGACAGAGCAGGATAAGCAATCAGCCCCAGCATTTT. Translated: CASSPIGGQSRISNQPQHF.

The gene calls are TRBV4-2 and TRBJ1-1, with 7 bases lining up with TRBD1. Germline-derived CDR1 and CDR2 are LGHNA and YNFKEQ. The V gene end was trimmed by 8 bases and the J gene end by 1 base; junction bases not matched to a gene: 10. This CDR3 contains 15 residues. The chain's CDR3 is CASAQTGYENTEAFF. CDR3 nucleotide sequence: TGTGCCAGCGCACAGACAGGGTATGAGAACACTGAAGCTTTCTTT.

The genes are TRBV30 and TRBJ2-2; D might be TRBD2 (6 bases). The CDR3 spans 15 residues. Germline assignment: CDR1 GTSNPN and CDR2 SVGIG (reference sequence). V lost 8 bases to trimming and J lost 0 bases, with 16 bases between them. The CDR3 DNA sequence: TGTGCCGGAGACCTCGGACTAACGAACACCGGGGAGCTGTTTTTT. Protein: CAGDLGLTNTGELFF.

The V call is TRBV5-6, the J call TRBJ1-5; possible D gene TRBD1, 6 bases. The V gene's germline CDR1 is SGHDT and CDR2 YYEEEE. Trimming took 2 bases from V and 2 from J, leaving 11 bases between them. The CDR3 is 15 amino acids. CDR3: CASSFNRDRNQPQHF. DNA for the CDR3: TGTGCCAGCAGCTTCAACAGGGATCGCAATCAGCCCCAGCATTTT.

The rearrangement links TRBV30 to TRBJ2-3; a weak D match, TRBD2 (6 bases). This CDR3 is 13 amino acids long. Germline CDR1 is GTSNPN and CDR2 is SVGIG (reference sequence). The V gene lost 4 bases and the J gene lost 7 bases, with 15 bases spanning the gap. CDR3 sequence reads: CAWNPLGGYTQYF. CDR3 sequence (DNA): TGTGCCTGGAATCCACTAGGAGGGTATACGCAGTATTTT.

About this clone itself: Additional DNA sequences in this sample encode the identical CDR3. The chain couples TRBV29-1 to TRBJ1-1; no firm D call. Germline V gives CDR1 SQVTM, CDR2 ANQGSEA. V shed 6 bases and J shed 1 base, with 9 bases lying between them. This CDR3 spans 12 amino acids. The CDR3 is CSVGARNTEAFF. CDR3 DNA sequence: TGCAGCGTAGGAGCTAGGAACACTGAAGCTTTCTTT.

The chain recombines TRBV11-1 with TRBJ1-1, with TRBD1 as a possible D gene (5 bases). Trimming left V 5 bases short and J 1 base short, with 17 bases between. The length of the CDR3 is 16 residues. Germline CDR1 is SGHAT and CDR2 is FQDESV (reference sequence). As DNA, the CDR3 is TGTGCCAGCAGCCAAATAGGGCTGGGGGGGAACACTGAAGCTTTCTTT. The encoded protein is CASSQIGLGGNTEAFF.

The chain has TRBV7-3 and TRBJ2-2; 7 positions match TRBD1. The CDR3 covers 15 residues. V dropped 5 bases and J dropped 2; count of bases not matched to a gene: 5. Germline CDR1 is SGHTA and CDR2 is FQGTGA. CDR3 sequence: CASSPGDSNTGELFF. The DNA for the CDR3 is TGTGCCAGCAGCCCAGGGGACAGTAACACCGGGGAGCTGTTTTTT. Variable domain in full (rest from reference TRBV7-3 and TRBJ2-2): GAGVSQTPSNKVTEKGKYVELRCDPISGHTALYWYRQSLGQGPEFLIYFQGTGAADDSGLPNDRFFAVRPEGSVSTLKIQRTERGDSAVYLCASSPGDSNTGELFFGEGSRLTVL.

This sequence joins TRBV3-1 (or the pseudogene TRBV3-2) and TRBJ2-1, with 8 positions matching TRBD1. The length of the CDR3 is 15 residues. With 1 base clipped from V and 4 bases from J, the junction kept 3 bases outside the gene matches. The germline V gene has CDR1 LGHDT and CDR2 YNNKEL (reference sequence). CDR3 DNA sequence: TGTGCCAGCAGCCAAGGAACAGGGGGATACAATGAGCAGTTCTTC. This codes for CASSQGTGGYNEQFF.

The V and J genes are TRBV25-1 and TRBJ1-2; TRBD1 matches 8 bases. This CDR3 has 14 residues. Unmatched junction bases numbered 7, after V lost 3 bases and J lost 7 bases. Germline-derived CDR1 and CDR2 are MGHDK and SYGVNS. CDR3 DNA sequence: TGTGCCAGCAGTGATACAGGGGGTAAGAGTGGCTACACCTTC. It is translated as CASSDTGGKSGYTF.

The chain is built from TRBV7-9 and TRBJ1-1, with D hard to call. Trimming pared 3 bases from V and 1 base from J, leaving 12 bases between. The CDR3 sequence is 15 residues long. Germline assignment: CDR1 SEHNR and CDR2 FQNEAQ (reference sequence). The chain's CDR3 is CASSFSSDWNTEAFF. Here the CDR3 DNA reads TGTGCCAGCAGCTTTTCCTCTGACTGGAACACTGAAGCTTTCTTT.

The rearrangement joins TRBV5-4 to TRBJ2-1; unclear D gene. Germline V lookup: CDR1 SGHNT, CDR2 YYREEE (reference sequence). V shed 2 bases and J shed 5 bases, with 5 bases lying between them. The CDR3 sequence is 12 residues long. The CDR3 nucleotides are TGTGCCAGCAGCTTAAGAGACAATGAGCAGTTCTTC. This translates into CASSLRDNEQFF.

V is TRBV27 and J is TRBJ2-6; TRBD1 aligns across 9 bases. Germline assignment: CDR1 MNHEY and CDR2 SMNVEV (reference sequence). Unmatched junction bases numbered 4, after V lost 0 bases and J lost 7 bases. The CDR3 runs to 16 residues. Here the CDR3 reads CASSLSRTGDANVLTF. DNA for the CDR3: TGTGCCAGCAGTTTATCCAGGACAGGGGACGCCAACGTCCTGACTTTC.

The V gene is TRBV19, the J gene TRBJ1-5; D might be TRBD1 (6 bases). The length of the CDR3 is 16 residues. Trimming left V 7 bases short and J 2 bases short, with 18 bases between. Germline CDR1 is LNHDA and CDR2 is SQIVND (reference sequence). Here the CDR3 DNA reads TGTGCCAGTACGGGGAGGGGTCCAGGGGGCAATCAGCCCCAGCATTTT. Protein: CASTGRGPGGNQPQHF.

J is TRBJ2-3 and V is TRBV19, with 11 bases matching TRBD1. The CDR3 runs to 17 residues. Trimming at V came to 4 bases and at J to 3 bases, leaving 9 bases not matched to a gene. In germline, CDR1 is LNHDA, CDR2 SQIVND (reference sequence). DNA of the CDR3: TGTGCCAGTAGTAGGAAGACCGGGACAGGGGGAACAGATACGCAGTATTTT. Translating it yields CASSRKTGTGGTDTQYF.

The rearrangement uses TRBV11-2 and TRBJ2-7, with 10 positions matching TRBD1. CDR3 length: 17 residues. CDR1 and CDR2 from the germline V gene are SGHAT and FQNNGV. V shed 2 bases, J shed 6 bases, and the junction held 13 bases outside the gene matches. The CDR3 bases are TGTGCCAGCAGCTTACTGACAGGGGGCGGAAAGTATAGCGAGCAGTACTTC. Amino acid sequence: CASSLLTGGGKYSEQYF. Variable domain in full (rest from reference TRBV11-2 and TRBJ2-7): EAGVAQSPRYKIIEKRQSVAFWCNPISGHATLYWYQQILGQGPKLLIQFQNNGVVDDSQLPKDRFSAERLKGVDSTLKIQPAKLEDSAVYLCASSLLTGGGKYSEQYFGPGTRLTVT.

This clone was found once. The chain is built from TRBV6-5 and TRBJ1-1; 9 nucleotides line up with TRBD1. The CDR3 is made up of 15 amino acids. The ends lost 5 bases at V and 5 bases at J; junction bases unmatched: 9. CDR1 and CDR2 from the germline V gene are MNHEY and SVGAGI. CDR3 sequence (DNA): TGTGCCAGCAGTCACCGGGACAGGGCTCAGACTGAAGCTTTCTTT. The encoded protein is CASSHRDRAQTEAFF.

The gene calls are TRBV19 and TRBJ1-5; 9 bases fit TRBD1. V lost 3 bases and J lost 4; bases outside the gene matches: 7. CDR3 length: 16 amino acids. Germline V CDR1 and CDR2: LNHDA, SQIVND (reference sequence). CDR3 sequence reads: CASSITDRGLNQPQHF. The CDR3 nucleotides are TGTGCCAGTAGTATTACGGACAGGGGCCTTAATCAGCCCCAGCATTTT.

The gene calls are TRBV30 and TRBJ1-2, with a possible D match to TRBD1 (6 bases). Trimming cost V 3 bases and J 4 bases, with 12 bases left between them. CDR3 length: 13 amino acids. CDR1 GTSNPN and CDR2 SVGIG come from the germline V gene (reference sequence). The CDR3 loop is CAWSAVGGYGYTF. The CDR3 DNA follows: TGTGCCTGGAGCGCCGTAGGGGGCTATGGCTACACCTTC.

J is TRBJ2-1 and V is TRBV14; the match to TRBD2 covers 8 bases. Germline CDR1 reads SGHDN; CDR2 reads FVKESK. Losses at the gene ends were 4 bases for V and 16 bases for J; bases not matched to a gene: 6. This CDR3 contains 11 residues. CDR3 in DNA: TGTGCCAGCAGCCCGGGGGGGGCTCAATTCTTC. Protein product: CASSPGGAQFF.

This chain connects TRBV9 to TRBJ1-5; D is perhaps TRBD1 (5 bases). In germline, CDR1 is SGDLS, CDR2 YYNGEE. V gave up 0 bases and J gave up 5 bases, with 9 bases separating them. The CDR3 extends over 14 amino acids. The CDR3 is CASSVDQGDQPQHF. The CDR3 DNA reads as TGTGCCAGCAGCGTAGACCAGGGCGATCAGCCCCAGCATTTT.

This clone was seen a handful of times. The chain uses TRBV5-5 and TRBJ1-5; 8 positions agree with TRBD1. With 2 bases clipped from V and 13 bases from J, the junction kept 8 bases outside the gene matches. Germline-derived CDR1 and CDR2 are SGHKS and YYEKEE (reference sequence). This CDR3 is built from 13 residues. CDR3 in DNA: TGTGCCAGCAGCTTTACTCCGGGACAGGAACAGCATTTT. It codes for CASSFTPGQEQHF.

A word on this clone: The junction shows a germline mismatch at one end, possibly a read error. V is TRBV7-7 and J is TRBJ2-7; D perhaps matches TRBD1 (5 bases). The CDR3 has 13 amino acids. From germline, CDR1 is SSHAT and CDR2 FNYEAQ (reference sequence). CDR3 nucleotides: TGTGCTAGCAGCTTGACCAGGGCCTACGAGCAGTACTTC. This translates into CASSLTRAYEQYF.